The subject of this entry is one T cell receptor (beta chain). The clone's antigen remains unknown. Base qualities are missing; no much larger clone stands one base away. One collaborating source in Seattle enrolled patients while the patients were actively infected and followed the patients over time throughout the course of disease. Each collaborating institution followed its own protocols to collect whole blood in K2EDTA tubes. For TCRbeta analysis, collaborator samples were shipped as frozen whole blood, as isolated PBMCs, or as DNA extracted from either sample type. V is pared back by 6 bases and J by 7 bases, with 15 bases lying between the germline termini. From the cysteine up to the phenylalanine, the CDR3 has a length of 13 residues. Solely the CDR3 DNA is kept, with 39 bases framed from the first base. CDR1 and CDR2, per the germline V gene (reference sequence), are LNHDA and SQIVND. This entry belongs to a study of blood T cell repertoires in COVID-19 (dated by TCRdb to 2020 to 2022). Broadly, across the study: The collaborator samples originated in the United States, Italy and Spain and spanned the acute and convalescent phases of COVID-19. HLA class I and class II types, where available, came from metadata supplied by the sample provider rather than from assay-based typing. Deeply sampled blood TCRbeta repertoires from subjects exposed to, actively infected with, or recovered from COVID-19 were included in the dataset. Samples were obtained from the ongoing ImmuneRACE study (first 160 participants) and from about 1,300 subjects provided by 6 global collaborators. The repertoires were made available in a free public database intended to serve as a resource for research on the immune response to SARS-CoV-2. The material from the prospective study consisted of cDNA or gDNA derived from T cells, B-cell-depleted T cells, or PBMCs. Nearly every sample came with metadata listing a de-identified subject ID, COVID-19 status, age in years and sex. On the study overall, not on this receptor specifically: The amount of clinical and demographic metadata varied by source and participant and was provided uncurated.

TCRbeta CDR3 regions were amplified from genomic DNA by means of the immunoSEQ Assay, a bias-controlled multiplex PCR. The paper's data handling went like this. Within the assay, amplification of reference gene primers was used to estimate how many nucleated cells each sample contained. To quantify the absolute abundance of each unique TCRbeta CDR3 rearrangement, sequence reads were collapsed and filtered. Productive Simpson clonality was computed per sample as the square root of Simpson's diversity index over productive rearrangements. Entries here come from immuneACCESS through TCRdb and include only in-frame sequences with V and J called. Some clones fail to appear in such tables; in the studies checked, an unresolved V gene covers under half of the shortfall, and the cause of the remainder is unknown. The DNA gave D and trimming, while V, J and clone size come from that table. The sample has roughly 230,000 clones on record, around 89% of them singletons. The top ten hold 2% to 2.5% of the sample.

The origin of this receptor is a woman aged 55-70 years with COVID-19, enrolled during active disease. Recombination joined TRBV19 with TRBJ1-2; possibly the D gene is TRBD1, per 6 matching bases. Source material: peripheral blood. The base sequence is TGTGCCAGTAGGCGTGACAGGTTGGGTGGCTACACCTTC. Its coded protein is CASRRDRLGGYTF.